This TCR beta chain was captured by sequencing in a study of cytomegalovirus exposure and HLA in healthy donors. Looking at the study overall: Clustering assigned about 76% of the approximately 430 genotyped donors to the Caucasian-associated ancestry cluster.

V shed 6 bases and J 3 bases; nucleotides not matched to a gene: 8. In germline, CDR1 is MNHNS, CDR2 SASEGT. The CDR3 runs 15 residues. PCR amplification relied on 60 Vbeta primers (plus 13 Jbeta primers). Study processing details: The authors later counted about 80 million unique TCR beta chains, 8.5 million to 13 million of them shared. Data came from immunoSEQ multiplex PCR; TCRdb stores just in-frame clones and leaves some out. That table furnishes V, J and clone size, whereas the DNA furnished D and trimming. The sample lists over 75,000 clones, about four fifths occurring once. The chain links TRBV6-1 to TRBJ1-5, with TRBD1 matching over 7 bases. This clonotype originated in a male donor in good health and CMV-seropositive. The specimen was PBMCs. CDR3 in DNA: TGTGCCAGCAGCAAACAGGGGCCACCCAATCAGCCCCAGCATTTT. Encoded protein: CASSKQGPPNQPQHF.